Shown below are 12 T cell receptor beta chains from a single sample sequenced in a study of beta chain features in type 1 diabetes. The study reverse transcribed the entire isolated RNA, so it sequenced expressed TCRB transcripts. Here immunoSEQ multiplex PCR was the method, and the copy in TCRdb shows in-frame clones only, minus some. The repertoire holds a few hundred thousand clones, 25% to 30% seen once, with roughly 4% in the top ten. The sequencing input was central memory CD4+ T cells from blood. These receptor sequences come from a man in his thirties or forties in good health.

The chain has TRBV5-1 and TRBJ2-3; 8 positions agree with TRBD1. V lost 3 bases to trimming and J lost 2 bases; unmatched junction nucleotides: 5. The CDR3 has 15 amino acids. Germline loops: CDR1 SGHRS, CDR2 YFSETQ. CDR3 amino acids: CASSSTGAYTDTQYF. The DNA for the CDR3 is TGCGCCAGCAGCTCGACAGGGGCCTACACAGATACGCAGTATTTT.

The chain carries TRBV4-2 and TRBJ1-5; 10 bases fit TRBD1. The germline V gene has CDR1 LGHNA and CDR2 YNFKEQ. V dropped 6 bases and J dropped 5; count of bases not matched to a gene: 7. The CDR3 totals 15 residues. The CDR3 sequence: CASSNPGQGDQPQHF. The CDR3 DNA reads TGTGCCAGCAGTAACCCCGGACAGGGGGATCAGCCCCAGCATTTT.

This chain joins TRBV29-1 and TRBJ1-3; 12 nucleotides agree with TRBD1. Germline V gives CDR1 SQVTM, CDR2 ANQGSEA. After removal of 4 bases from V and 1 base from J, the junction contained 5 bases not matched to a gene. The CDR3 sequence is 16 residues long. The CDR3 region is CSVALGQGASGNTIYF. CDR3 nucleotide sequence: TGCAGCGTTGCATTGGGACAGGGGGCATCTGGAAACACCATATATTTT. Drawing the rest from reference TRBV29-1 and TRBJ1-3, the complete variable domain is SAVISQKPSRDICQRGTSLTIQCQVDSQVTMMFWYRQQPGQSLTLIATANQGSEATYESGFVIDKFPISRPNLTFSTLTVSNMSPEDSSIYLCSVALGQGASGNTIYFGEGSWLTVV.

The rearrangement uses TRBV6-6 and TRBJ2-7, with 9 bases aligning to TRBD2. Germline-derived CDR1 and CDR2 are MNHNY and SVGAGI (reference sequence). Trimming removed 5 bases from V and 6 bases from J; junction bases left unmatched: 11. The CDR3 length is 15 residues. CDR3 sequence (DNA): TGTGCCAGCAGTAGAACGATAGCGGGAGCCTCCGAGCAGTACTTC. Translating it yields CASSRTIAGASEQYF.

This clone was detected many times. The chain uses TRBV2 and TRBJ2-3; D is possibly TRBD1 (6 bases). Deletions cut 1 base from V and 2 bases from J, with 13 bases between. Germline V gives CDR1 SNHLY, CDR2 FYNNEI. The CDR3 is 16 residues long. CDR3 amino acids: CASSEGRRTATDTQYF. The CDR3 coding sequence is TGTGCCAGCAGTGAAGGGAGACGGACAGCCACAGATACGCAGTATTTT.

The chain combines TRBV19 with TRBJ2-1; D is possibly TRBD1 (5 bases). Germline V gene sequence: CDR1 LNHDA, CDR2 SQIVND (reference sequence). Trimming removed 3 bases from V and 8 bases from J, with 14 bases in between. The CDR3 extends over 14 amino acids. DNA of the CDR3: TGTGCCAGTAGTATCACAGGAAGGTCGGATGAGCAGTTCTTC. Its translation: CASSITGRSDEQFF.

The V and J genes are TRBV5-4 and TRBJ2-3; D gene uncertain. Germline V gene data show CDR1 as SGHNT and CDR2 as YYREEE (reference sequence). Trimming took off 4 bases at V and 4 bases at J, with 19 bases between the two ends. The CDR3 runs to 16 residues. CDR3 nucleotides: TGTGCCAGCAGCCCGGACCTGGGGAAGAGGTCAGATACGCAGTATTTT. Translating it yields CASSPDLGKRSDTQYF.

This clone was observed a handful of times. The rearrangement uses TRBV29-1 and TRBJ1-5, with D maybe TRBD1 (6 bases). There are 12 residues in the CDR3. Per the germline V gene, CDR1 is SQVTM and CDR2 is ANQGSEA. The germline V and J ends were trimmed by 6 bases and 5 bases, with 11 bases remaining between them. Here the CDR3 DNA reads TGCAGCGTGGGGGCGCCCGATCAGCCCCAGCATTTT. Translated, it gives CSVGAPDQPQHF.

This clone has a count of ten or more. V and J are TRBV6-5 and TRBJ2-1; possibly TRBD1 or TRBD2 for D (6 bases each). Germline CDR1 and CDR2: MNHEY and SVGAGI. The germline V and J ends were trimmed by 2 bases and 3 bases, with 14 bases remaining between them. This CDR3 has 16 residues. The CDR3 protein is CASSYSRGAGYNEQFF. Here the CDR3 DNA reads TGTGCCAGCAGTTACAGTAGGGGGGCTGGCTACAATGAGCAGTTCTTC.

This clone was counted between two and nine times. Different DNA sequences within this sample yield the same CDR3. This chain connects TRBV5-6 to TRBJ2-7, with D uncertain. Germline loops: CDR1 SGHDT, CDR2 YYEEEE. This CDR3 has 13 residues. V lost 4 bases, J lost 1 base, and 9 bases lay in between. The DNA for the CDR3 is TGTGCCAGCAGCCCTGGACGGTCCTACGAGCAGTACTTC. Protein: CASSPGRSYEQYF.

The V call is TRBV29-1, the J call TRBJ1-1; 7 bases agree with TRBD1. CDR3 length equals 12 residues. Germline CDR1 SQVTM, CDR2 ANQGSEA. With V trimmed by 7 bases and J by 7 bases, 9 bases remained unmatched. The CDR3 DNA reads TGCAGCGCAAGACAGGGCGGCGATGAAGCTTTCTTT. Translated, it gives CSARQGGDEAFF.

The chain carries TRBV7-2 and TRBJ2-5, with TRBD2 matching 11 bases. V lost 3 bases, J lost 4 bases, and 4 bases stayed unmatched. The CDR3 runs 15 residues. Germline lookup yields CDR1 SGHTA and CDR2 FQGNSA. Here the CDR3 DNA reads TGTGCCAGCAGCTTTAGCGGGGGGGAAGCAGAGACCCAGTACTTC. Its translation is CASSFSGGEAETQYF.